Listed here are 4 T cell receptor beta chains from one sample, sequenced in a study of OX40 agonist ivuxolimab in advanced cancers. Measured with immunoSEQ multiplex PCR; TCRdb has only the in-frame clones, and not every one. The sample has 75,000 or so clones, around four fifths seen once. Sequencing was performed on CD4+ or CD8+ T cells sorted from blood, taken in a trial of the OX40 agonist ivuxolimab. Every receptor here comes from an adult with an advanced solid tumor such as melanoma, head and neck, liver or kidney cancer.

This clone turned up a few times. This chain joins TRBV6-5 and TRBJ1-5; possible D gene TRBD1, 6 bases. The germline V gene has CDR1 MNHEY and CDR2 SVGAGI. The V and J ends lost 5 bases and 7 bases respectively, with 12 bases between them. This CDR3 is built from 13 residues. The CDR3 DNA reads as TGTGCCAGCAGTACTACACAGGGCCAGCCCCAGCATTTT. Its protein is CASSTTQGQPQHF.

This clone came up once. The rearrangement links TRBV5-1 to TRBJ2-7; maybe TRBD2 (6 bases). Trimming took 5 bases from V and 3 from J, leaving 12 bases between them. The CDR3 totals 13 residues. CDR1 and CDR2 (germline): SGHRS, YFSETQ. For the CDR3, the DNA is TGCGCCAGCAGAGGACTAAGTGACTACGAGCAGTACTTC. This codes for CASRGLSDYEQYF.

V is TRBV5-1 and J is TRBJ1-2; D may be TRBD1 (5 bases). CDR3 length: 12 amino acids. V dropped 5 bases and J dropped 6 bases, with 11 bases sitting between them. Germline values: CDR1 SGHRS, CDR2 YFSETQ. In nucleotides, the CDR3 is TGCGCCAGCAGAGGGGCCCAGGATGGCTACACCTTC. It codes for CASRGAQDGYTF.

DNA of the CDR3: TGTGCCAGCAGCTTGGCTCTGCTAACTGAAGCTTTCTTT. This gives the protein CASSLALLTEAFF. The chain joins TRBV4-2 to TRBJ1-1; no clear D. The germline V gene encodes CDR1 LGHNA and CDR2 YNFKEQ. The V gene lost 5 bases and the J gene lost 5 bases, with 12 bases spanning the gap. This CDR3 comprises 13 residues.